The entry that follows covers one T cell receptor beta chain sequence. Its antigen remains unknown. This sample stems from a study of CD8 T cells in ankylosing spondylitis. Study-level points and caveats: Among TCR beta sequences, a motif of under 10 highly homologous variants appeared characteristic of ankylosing spondylitis blood. The clones that were linked to disease were reported to be significantly enriched in matched synovial fluid samples from ankylosing spondylitis patients. Disease-associated clonotypes exhibited CD8+ identity and were relatively infrequent in peripheral blood.

This CDR3 is 16 amino acids long. With V trimmed by 4 bases and J by 7 bases, 12 bases remained unmatched. The germline V gene has CDR1 LGHDT and CDR2 YNNKEL (reference sequence). Making the TCR beta libraries involved quantitative 5'-RACE with molecular barcodes. Using its own MiXCR run on the 5' RACE reads, TCRdb lists one record per CDR3 protein. In the table there are around 25,000 distinct CDR3 sequences, roughly 13% of which are singletons. The sample was blood. The clonotype was recovered from a male donor with ankylosing spondylitis or in good health (not recorded which). V is TRBV3-1 and J is TRBJ2-1, with 8 bases that match TRBD2. CDR3 protein: CASSRSHQRERNEQFF. The CDR3 DNA is TGTGCCAGCAGCCGGTCCCACCAGCGGGAGAGGAATGAGCAGTTCTTC.